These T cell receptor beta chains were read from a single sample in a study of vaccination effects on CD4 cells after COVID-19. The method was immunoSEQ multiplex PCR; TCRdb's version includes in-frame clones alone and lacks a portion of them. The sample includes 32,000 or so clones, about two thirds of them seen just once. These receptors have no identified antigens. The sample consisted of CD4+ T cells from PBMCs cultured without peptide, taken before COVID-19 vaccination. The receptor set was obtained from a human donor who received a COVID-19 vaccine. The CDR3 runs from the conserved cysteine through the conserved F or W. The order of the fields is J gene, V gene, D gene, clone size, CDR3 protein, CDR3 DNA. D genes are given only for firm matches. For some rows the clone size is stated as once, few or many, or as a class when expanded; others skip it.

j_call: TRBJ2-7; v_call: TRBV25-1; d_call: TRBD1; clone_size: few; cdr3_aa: CASSDKGQGTYEQYF; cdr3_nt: TGTGCCAGCAGTGATAAGGGACAGGGAACCTACGAGCAGTACTTC
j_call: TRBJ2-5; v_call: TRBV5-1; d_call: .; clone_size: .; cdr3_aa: CASSFEGRSQETQYF; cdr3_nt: TGCGCCAGCAGCTTTGAAGGGAGATCCCAAGAGACCCAGTACTTC
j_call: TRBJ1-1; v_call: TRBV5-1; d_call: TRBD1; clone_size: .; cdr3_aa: CASSLDRGAEAFF; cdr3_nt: TGCGCCAGCAGCCTGGACAGGGGCGCTGAAGCTTTCTTT
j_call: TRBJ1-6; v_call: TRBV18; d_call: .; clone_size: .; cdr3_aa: CASLNRNSPLHF; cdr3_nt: TGTGCCAGCTTAAACAGAAATTCACCCCTCCACTTT
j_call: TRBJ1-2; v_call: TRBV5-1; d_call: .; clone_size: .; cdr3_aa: CASSPGGRGVAYGYTF; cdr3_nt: TGCGCCAGCAGCCCGGGGGGGAGGGGAGTTGCCTATGGCTACACCTTC
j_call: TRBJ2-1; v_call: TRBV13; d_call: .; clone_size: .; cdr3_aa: CASSERPVEQFF; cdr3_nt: TGTGCCAGCAGCGAACGGCCGGTGGAGCAGTTCTTC
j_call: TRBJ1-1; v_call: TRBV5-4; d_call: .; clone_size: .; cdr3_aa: CASSLPTEMNTEAFF; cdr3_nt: TGTGCCAGCAGCCTCCCGACAGAGATGAACACTGAAGCTTTCTTT
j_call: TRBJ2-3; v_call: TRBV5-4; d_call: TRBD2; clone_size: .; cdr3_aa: CASSLGGTSGRRDTQYF; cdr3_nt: TGTGCCAGCAGCTTGGGGGGGACTAGCGGGAGGAGGGATACGCAGTATTTT
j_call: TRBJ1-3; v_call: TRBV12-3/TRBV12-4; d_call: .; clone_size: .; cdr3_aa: CASRPGAGNTIYF; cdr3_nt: TGTGCCAGCCGCCCAGGGGCAGGAAACACCATATATTTT
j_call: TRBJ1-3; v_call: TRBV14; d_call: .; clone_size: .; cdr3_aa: CASSSGQLLYGNTIYF; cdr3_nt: TGTGCCAGCAGCTCAGGACAGCTCCTCTATGGAAACACCATATATTTT
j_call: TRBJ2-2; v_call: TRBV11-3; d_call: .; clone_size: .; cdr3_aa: CASSPRWGAGTGELFF; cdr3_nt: TGTGCCAGCAGCCCCCGGTGGGGCGCGGGAACCGGGGAGCTGTTTTTT
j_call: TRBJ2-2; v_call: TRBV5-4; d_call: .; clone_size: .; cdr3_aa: CASSPGGGVTLPGTGELFF; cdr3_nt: TGTGCCAGCAGCCCAGGTGGAGGGGTCACCCTCCCGGGCACCGGGGAGCTGTTTTTT
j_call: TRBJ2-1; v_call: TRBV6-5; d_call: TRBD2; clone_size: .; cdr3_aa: CASSLNVGGGAGEQFF; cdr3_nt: TGTGCCAGCAGTTTGAACGTCGGCGGGGGGGCCGGTGAGCAGTTCTTC
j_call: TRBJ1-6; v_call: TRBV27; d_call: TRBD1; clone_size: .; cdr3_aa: CASGSRGQGTSRPLHF; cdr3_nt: TGTGCCAGCGGGTCAAGGGGGCAGGGGACTTCTAGGCCCCTCCACTTT
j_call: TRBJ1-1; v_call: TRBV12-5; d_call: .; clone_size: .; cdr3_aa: CASGLVLWDGRGTKNTEAFF; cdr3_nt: TGTGCTAGTGGTTTGGTACTTTGGGACGGTCGGGGAACCAAGAACACTGAAGCTTTCTTT
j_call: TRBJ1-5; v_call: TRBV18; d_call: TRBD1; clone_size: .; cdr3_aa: CASSPPGTVSQPQHF; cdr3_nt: TGTGCCAGCTCACCACCGGGGACAGTTTCTCAGCCCCAGCATTTT
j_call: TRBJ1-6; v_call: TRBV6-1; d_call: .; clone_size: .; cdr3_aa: CASSDGAGFYNSPLHF; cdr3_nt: TGTGCCAGCAGTGATGGGGCAGGGTTTTATAATTCACCCCTCCACTTT
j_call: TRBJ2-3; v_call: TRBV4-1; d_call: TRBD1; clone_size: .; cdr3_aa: CASSQPTRGRGTDTQYF; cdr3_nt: TGCGCCAGCAGCCAGCCAACCAGGGGGCGAGGCACAGATACGCAGTATTTT
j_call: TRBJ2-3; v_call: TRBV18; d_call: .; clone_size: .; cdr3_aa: CASSPRWGSGYTDTQYF; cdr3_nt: TGTGCCAGCTCACCAAGGTGGGGTAGCGGATACACAGATACGCAGTATTTT
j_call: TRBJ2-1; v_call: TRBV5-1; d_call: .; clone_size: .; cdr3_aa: CASSLYFSNPKRHSSYNEQFF; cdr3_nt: TGCGCCAGCAGCTTGTATTTCAGCAACCCTAAGCGGCATAGCTCCTACAATGAGCAGTTCTTC
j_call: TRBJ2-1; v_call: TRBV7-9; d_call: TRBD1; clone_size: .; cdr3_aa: CASTLAGGAVREQFF; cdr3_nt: TGTGCCAGCACCTTAGCAGGGGGCGCGGTAAGGGAGCAGTTCTTC
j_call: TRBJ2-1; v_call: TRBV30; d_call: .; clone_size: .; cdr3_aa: CAWSLLGTEAYNEQFF; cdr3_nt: TGTGCCTGGAGTCTCCTGGGCACCGAGGCCTACAATGAGCAGTTCTTC
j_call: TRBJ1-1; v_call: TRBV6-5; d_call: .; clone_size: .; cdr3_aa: CASKRGLNTEAFF; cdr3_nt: TGTGCCAGCAAGCGGGGTTTGAACACTGAAGCTTTCTTT
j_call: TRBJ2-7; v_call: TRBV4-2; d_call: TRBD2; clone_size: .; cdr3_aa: CASSQDPGLAAHEQYF; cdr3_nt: TGTGCCAGCAGCCAAGATCCGGGACTAGCCGCTCACGAGCAGTACTTC
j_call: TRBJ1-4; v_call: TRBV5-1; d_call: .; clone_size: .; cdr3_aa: CASSLVGQSNEKLFF; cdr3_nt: TGCGCCAGCAGCTTGGTTGGGCAGTCTAATGAAAAACTGTTTTTT
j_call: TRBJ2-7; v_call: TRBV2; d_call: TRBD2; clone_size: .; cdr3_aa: CASSEEGGLGYEQYF; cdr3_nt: TGTGCCAGCAGTGAAGAAGGGGGACTAGGCTACGAGCAGTACTTC
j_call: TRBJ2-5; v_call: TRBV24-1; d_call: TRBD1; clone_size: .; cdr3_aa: CATSDWDSQETQYF; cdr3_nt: TGTGCCACCAGTGACTGGGACAGCCAAGAGACCCAGTACTTC
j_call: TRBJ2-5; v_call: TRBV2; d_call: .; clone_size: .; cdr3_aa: CATQGNGQETQYF; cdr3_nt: TGTGCCACCCAGGGCAATGGCCAAGAGACCCAGTACTTC
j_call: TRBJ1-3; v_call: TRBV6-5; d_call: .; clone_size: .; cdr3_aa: CASTSLDRTGNTIYF; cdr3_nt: TGTGCCAGCACCTCCTTGGATAGGACTGGAAACACCATATATTTT